These 9 T cell receptor beta chains share one sample of origin, sequenced in a study of T cell responses to AZD1222 COVID-19 vaccine. Generated by immunoSEQ multiplex PCR, the TCRdb table keeps only in-frame clones and is missing some. Counted here are around 200,000 clones, about nine tenths occurring once; the ten biggest clones make up roughly 0.99%. The material sequenced was peripheral blood, taken on day 0 of AZD1222 vaccination. The receptors derive from an adult in good health.

The CDR3 here is CASSLGSRSNQPQHF. For the CDR3, the DNA is TGTGCCAGCAGCTTAGGCAGCAGAAGCAATCAGCCCCAGCATTTT. The chain couples TRBV7-2 to TRBJ1-5; no reliable D call. CDR3 length: 15 amino acids. The germline V and J ends were trimmed by 1 base and 1 base, with 8 bases remaining between them. Per the germline V gene, CDR1 is SGHTA and CDR2 is FQGNSA.

This chain connects TRBV6-4 to TRBJ2-1; 9 bases map to TRBD2. Per germline, CDR1 MRHNA and CDR2 SNTAGT. With 0 bases clipped from V and 6 bases from J, the junction kept 6 bases outside the gene matches. The CDR3 has 16 amino acids. The CDR3 sequence is CASSDSPGLAANEQFF. The DNA for the CDR3 is TGTGCCAGCAGTGACTCGCCGGGACTAGCAGCCAATGAGCAGTTCTTC.

This clone was recorded once. The chain uses TRBV7-3 and TRBJ2-1; D is undetermined. Germline lookup yields CDR1 SGHTA and CDR2 FQGTGA. The CDR3 covers 15 residues. V lost 0 bases to trimming and J lost 10 bases, with 16 bases between them. The CDR3 region has the DNA TGTGCCAGCAGCTTAACATATGATAAGGCTCTGGAGCAGTTCTTC. Encoded protein: CASSLTYDKALEQFF.

About this clone itself: In the same sample, other DNA sequences code for this CDR3. In nucleotides, the CDR3 is TGTGCCAGTAGTTTCGGCAATCAGCCCCAGCATTTT. The encoded protein is CASSFGNQPQHF. The gene calls are TRBV19 and TRBJ1-5, with D unresolved. V lost 5 bases and J lost 2, with 4 bases in between. This CDR3 region has 12 residues. Germline V CDR1 and CDR2: LNHDA, SQIVND (reference sequence). Drawing the rest from reference TRBV19 and TRBJ1-5, the complete variable domain is DGGITQSPKYLFRKEGQNVTLSCEQNLNHDAMYWYRQDPGQGLRLIYYSQIVNDFQKGDIAEGYSVSREKKESFPLTVTSAQKNPTAFYLCASSFGNQPQHFGDGTRLSIL.

This chain links TRBV29-1 with TRBJ2-1; no reliable D call. The V end lost 4 bases, the J end lost 5 bases, and 15 bases lay between the germline ends. The CDR3 runs 14 residues. Per the germline V gene, CDR1 is SQVTM and CDR2 is ANQGSEA. DNA of the CDR3: TGCAGCGTTGTTTTAACCCATGAGAACAATGAGCAGTTCTTC. This codes for CSVVLTHENNEQFF.

This clone was counted between two and nine times. The J gene is TRBJ1-2, the V gene TRBV7-9, with D uncertain. Germline loops: CDR1 SEHNR, CDR2 FQNEAQ (reference sequence). The CDR3 runs 11 residues. Trimming took 5 bases from V and 3 from J, leaving 4 bases between them. The CDR3, as DNA: TGTGCCAGCAGCCCCTACTATGGCTACACCTTC. It yields the protein CASSPYYGYTF.

This clone was observed a handful of times. This chain joins TRBV18 and TRBJ2-3; D uncertain. This CDR3 has 16 amino acids. Trimming cost V 1 base and J 5 bases, with 16 bases left between them. Germline V gene lookup returns CDR1 KGHSH and CDR2 LQKENI. CDR3 amino acids: CASSPLGSRIEDTQYF. DNA of the CDR3: TGTGCCAGCTCACCACTGGGTAGTCGTATCGAAGATACGCAGTATTTT.

This sequence joins TRBV6-5 and TRBJ1-1; tentative D call: TRBD1 (5 bases). The germline V and J ends were trimmed by 6 bases and 3 bases, with 17 bases remaining between them. CDR3 length: 15 amino acids. The germline CDR1 and CDR2 sequences are MNHEY and SVGAGI. CDR3: CASRRVWGGDTEAFF. The CDR3 nucleotides read TGTGCCAGCAGGAGGGTGTGGGGGGGGGACACTGAAGCTTTCTTT.

The chain joins TRBV19 to TRBJ2-7, with D perhaps TRBD1 or TRBD2 (6 bases each). Trimming pared 5 bases from V and 3 bases from J, leaving 17 bases between. The CDR3 is 15 residues long. In germline, CDR1 is LNHDA, CDR2 SQIVND (reference sequence). CDR3 DNA sequence: TGTGCCAGTAGTTCGGAGGGGGGTCTTTACTACGAGCAGTACTTC. It yields the protein CASSSEGGLYYEQYF.